This T cell receptor (beta chain) derives from a study of blood T cell repertoires in COVID-19. Looking at the study overall: The United States, Italy and Spain provided the acute and convalescent COVID-19 samples. From T cells, B-cell-depleted T cells, or PBMCs came the material, which was cDNA or gDNA.

The germline V and J ends were trimmed by 3 bases and 0 bases, with 8 bases remaining between them. Germline V gives CDR1 MGHRA, CDR2 YSYEKL. The CDR3 is 15 residues long. This table comes from immunoSEQ multiplex PCR, and its TCRdb copy is limited to in-frame clones, with some not included. The sample carries about 420,000 clones, roughly 90% recorded once. During active infection, Seattle patients enrolled and were then monitored through disease. The genes are TRBV4-1 and TRBJ2-2; TRBD1 is a possible D gene (6 bases). Sequencing input: peripheral blood. This sequence originates from a man aged 18 to 29 with COVID-19, enrolled during active disease. The CDR3 nucleotides are TGCGCCAGCAGCCACGGGGACACGAACACCGGGGAGCTGTTTTTT. Its translation: CASSHGDTNTGELFF.